This T cell receptor beta chain emerged from a study of response to subunit inactivated influenza vaccine. This CDR3 region has 15 residues. The J segment lost 7 bases and the V segment lost 6 bases, leaving 5 bases of the junction unmatched. The germline V gene has CDR1 LGHNA and CDR2 YNFKEQ. Study outcomes and limitations: Authors suggested each seasonal influenza vaccination recruits few new T cells.

This clonotype showed up many times. The antigen is undetermined. One entry per CDR3 protein results from TCRdb running MiXCR on the RT-PCR reads. The table has under 800,000 distinct CDR3 sequences, 14% seen once. The sequence derives from a man between 45 and 60 years old who received an inactivated influenza vaccine. The genes are TRBV4-2 and TRBJ2-1; 14 nucleotides match TRBD2. Source: PBMCs from blood, taken 14 to 15 days before vaccination. The chain's CDR3 is CASRLTSGGENEQFF. Here the CDR3 DNA reads TGTGCCAGCAGATTGACTAGCGGGGGGGAGAATGAGCAGTTCTTC.